A selection of T cell receptor beta chains follows, all from one sample in a study of human T cells and chemical hapten exposure. TCRdb re-called the RACE reads through MiXCR, storing one row per CDR3 protein. This sample has 95,000 to 150,000 distinct CDR3 sequences, with roughly 12% found just once. The sample here was whole blood, taken in connection with sensitization to the hapten diphenylcyclopropenone (DPC). These receptors all stem from a woman in her late teens or twenties with alopecia areata. Some clones in this sample may be carry-over from other donors' samples. CDR3s include the opening cysteine and the closing phenylalanine or tryptophan. The order of the fields is J gene, clone size, D gene, V gene, CDR3 protein, CDR3 DNA. The D gene is left open where the match is weak. Clone size appears in some rows only: once, few, many, or a class for an expanded clone.

>TRBJ1-2|many|TRBD1|TRBV12-3/TRBV12-4
CASSFVLVDRDYGYTF
TGTGCCAGCAGTTTCGTATTAGTCGACAGGGACTATGGCTACACCTTC
>TRBJ2-1|.|.|TRBV12-3/TRBV12-4
CASSLSGWTYNEQFF
TGTGCCAGCAGTTTGTCAGGGTGGACCTACAATGAGCAGTTCTTC
>TRBJ2-3|.|.|TRBV4-3
CASSQETQTRASDTQYF
TGCGCCAGCAGCCAAGAAACCCAGACGAGAGCATCAGATACGCAGTATTTT
>TRBJ1-6|.|TRBD1|TRBV20-1
CSARVRDRESSYNSPLHF
TGCAGTGCTAGAGTCCGGGACAGGGAAAGCTCCTATAATTCACCCCTCCACTTT
>TRBJ2-3|.|TRBD2|TRBV2
CASSVRLAGGYSTDTQYF
TGTGCCAGCAGTGTCCGACTAGCGGGGGGTTATAGCACAGATACGCAGTATTTT
>TRBJ2-3|few|TRBD1|TRBV5-1
CASSMGQVGDTQYF
TGCGCCAGCAGCATGGGACAGGTGGGGGATACGCAGTATTTT
>TRBJ2-7|.|.|TRBV27
CASSGGAGQYF
TGTGCCAGCAGTGGTGGGGCCGGGCAGTACTTC
>TRBJ2-7|.|.|TRBV18
CASSPGGAPGEQYF
TGTGCCAGCTCACCAGGGGGGGCCCCGGGGGAGCAGTACTTC
>TRBJ2-2|few|TRBD1|TRBV12-3/TRBV12-4
CASSPPGQLVGELFF
TGTGCCAGCAGCCCCCCGGGACAGTTAGTCGGGGAGCTGTTTTTT
>TRBJ2-4|many|.|TRBV18
CASSELAKNIQYF
TGTGCCAGCTCAGAGCTAGCCAAAAACATTCAGTACTTC
>TRBJ2-3|.|.|TRBV9
CASSPRDLNPHTQYF
TGTGCCAGCAGCCCACGGGACTTAAATCCTCATACGCAGTATTTT
>TRBJ2-6|.|.|TRBV11-2
CASSTRAQTGTNVLTF
TGTGCCAGCAGCACCAGGGCGCAGACTGGGACCAACGTCCTGACTTTC
>TRBJ1-3|few|.|TRBV10-3
CAITTDFSGNTIYF
TGTGCCATAACGACTGACTTCTCTGGAAACACCATATATTTT
>TRBJ1-2|.|.|TRBV6-6
CASSTQTSGYTF
TGTGCCAGCAGTACCCAGACGAGTGGCTACACCTTC
>TRBJ2-1|few|.|TRBV11-3
CASSLGAAGINNEQFF
TGTGCCAGCAGCTTAGGCGCGGCGGGGATAAACAATGAGCAGTTCTTC
>TRBJ1-1|few|TRBD1|TRBV11-2
CASSLPNRGPEAFF
TGTGCCAGCAGCTTACCGAACAGGGGGCCTGAAGCTTTCTTT
>TRBJ1-2|many|.|TRBV11-2
CASSLLTGNGYTF
TGTGCCAGCAGCTTACTAACTGGGAATGGCTACACCTTC
>TRBJ2-3|many|.|TRBV20-1
CSAPHSGDPTDTQYF
TGCAGTGCTCCCCATTCTGGGGATCCAACCGATACGCAGTATTTT
>TRBJ1-5|many|.|TRBV7-2
CASSERVAPLNSNQPQHF
TGTGCCAGCAGCGAACGGGTCGCCCCCCTGAATAGCAATCAGCCCCAGCATTTT
>TRBJ1-6|few|.|TRBV7-9
CASSLKGGSYNSPLHF
TGTGCCAGCAGCTTAAAGGGAGGGTCCTATAATTCACCCCTCCACTTT
>TRBJ2-1|.|TRBD2|TRBV9
CASSVLNGGAAGNEQFF
TGTGCCAGCAGCGTTCTGAACGGGGGGGCCGCTGGGAATGAGCAGTTCTTC
>TRBJ1-5|.|.|TRBV6-2/TRBV6-3
CASSGGHYQHF
TGTGCCAGCAGTGGCGGGCACTACCAGCATTTT
>TRBJ2-5|few|.|TRBV15
CATSRDSGPETQYF
TGTGCCACCAGCAGAGATTCAGGGCCAGAGACCCAGTACTTC
>TRBJ1-3|.|.|TRBV18
CASSPPSGPSSGNTIYF
TGTGCCAGCTCACCCCCCTCGGGACCGAGCTCTGGAAACACCATATATTTT
>TRBJ1-2|.|.|TRBV6-6
CASRYADKSYGYTF
TGTGCCAGCCGATATGCGGACAAGAGCTATGGCTACACCTTC
>TRBJ2-5|.|TRBD1|TRBV12-3/TRBV12-4
CASSLWDSKETQYF
TGTGCCAGCAGTTTATGGGACAGTAAAGAGACCCAGTACTTC
>TRBJ2-2|few|.|TRBV5-1
CASSTTAAGELFF
TGCGCCAGCAGCACGACAGCGGCCGGGGAGCTGTTTTTT
>TRBJ2-1|few|.|TRBV6-5
CATKDSLVYNEQFF
TGTGCCACCAAAGACAGCCTGGTCTACAATGAGCAGTTCTTC
>TRBJ2-5|few|TRBD2|TRBV6-1
CASTYEGGETQYF
TGTGCCAGCACTTACGAGGGAGGGGAGACCCAGTACTTC
>TRBJ2-1|.|.|TRBV2
CASARGLSKSSYNEQFF
TGTGCCAGCGCGAGAGGTTTAAGTAAGAGCTCCTACAATGAGCAGTTCTTC
>TRBJ1-2|.|TRBD1|TRBV20-1
CSARDGTGGNYGYTF
TGCAGTGCTAGAGACGGGACAGGGGGTAACTATGGCTACACCTTC
>TRBJ1-2|.|.|TRBV5-4
CASSRGRPYNYGYTF
TGTGCCAGCAGCCGTGGACGGCCCTATAACTATGGCTACACCTTC
>TRBJ2-7|many|.|TRBV6-5
CASSRGPDSYEQYF
TGTGCCAGCAGTCGGGGGCCTGACTCCTACGAGCAGTACTTC
>TRBJ2-3|.|TRBD2|TRBV3-1
CASSYTIAGGLPQYF
TGTGCCAGCAGCTATACCATAGCGGGGGGCCTACCTCAGTATTTT
>TRBJ2-3|.|.|TRBV11-3
CASSLGSQGTDTQYF
TGTGCCAGCAGCTTAGGGTCTCAGGGCACAGATACGCAGTATTTT
>TRBJ1-5|few|.|TRBV20-1
CSARGDSNQPQHF
TGCAGTGCAAGGGGGGATAGCAATCAGCCCCAGCATTTT
>TRBJ1-2|.|TRBD1|TRBV5-1
CASSSNNPGQGYYYGYTF
TGCGCCAGCAGCTCGAACAACCCGGGACAGGGATACTACTATGGCTACACCTTC
>TRBJ1-6|many|.|TRBV4-1
CASSQGKAREIYSPLHF
TGCGCCAGCAGCCAAGGAAAGGCCAGGGAAATATATTCACCCCTCCACTTT